This T cell receptor beta chain was observed in a study of T cell changes during pregnancy in multiple sclerosis (dated by TCRdb to between 2018 and 2020). Regarding the research as a whole: In women with multiple sclerosis, the researchers looked at how the T cell repertoire shifted as pregnancy progressed.

As to this clone: The specificity of this receptor is unknown. No per-base quality is available; no much larger clone lies one base away.

The receptor library was made with the immunoSEQ multiplex PCR assay. TCRdb retrieved this table from immuneACCESS and kept in-frame rearrangements only. Not all clones are present; in checked studies, unresolved V genes account for under half, and no reason is known for the remainder. This sample comprises around 72,000 clones, roughly 89% of them detected only once. 0.6% to 0.8% of the sample lies in the top ten. Including cysteine and phenylalanine, the CDR3 has 14 amino acids. Of the read, only the CDR3 DNA is kept; its 42 bases are in frame from base 1. CDR1 and CDR2, looked up from the germline V gene, are SGHRS and YFSETQ. V loses 7 bases, J loses 8 bases, and the germline ends lie 18 bases apart.

The V and J genes are TRBV5-1 and TRBJ1-4, with TRBD1 tentatively as D gene (6 bases match). The sample here was peripheral blood, taken in the third trimester of pregnancy. This TCR came from a female donor in good health, enrolled as a control in a pregnancy study. This receptor has the CDR3 CASDPTGDGEKLFF. The sequenced DNA: TGCGCCAGCGACCCGACAGGTGATGGGGAAAAACTGTTTTTT.